Shown below are 19 T cell receptor beta chains from a single sample sequenced in a study of CXCR3 chemokines and chemotherapy response in bladder cancer (dated by TCRdb to 2021 to 2024). The library was built by means of PCR. This sample was sequenced with an Illumina HiSeq 2500. TCRdb reprocessed the public reads (quality trimming at Q25 with fastp, clone calling with MiXCR) and kept in-frame beta chains. A single entry per CDR3 protein holds the most common genes and DNA from its merged rows. The sample table records around 2,000 distinct CDR3 sequences; about 18% of these occur just once. Approximately 30% of the sample comes from the top ten. This sample was taken from a patient whose treatment included neoadjuvant chemotherapy. These receptors all come from a human donor with bladder cancer that responded to neoadjuvant chemotherapy.

This clonotype turned up a few times. A read error is likely here: a far larger clone is one base away. The CDR3 region has the DNA TGTGCCAGCAGTTTACGGGGACTAGCGGGAGGGCCGATCGGGGAGCAGTTCTTC. Translating it yields CASSLRGLAGGPIGEQFF. The rearrangement links TRBV27 to TRBJ2-1; TRBD2 matches at 16 bases. V was pared by 2 bases and J by 10 bases, with 11 bases of the junction left unmatched. The CDR3 has 18 residues. CDR1 is MNHEY, CDR2 SMNVEV, per germline (reference sequence).

This clonotype qualifies as medium-sized. The rearrangement joins TRBV6-1 to TRBJ2-5, with TRBD2 matching over 13 bases. In germline, CDR1 is MNHNS, CDR2 SASEGT. CDR3 size: 15 residues. The J segment lost 1 base and the V segment lost 8 bases, leaving 4 bases of the junction unmatched. CDR3 sequence (DNA): TGTGCCAGCTTGGGGACTAGCGGGGCCCAAGAGACCCAGTACTTC. Translated: CASLGTSGAQETQYF.

By its share, this clonotype is medium-sized. This chain links TRBV12-3 or TRBV12-4 with TRBJ2-3; D is possibly TRBD2 (6 bases). V dropped 5 bases and J dropped 1 base, with 13 bases sitting between them. The length of the CDR3 is 15 residues. The CDR3 DNA is TGTGCCAGCAGTCCCCGGGCTAGCGGCACAGATACGCAGTATTTT. Translating it yields CASSPRASGTDTQYF.

V is TRBV20-1 and J is TRBJ2-5; TRBD2 matches 12 bases. Germline-derived CDR1 and CDR2 are DFQATT and SNEGSKA (reference sequence). Trimming cost V 3 bases and J 1 base; bases outside gene matches: 3. The CDR3 extends over 15 amino acids. In DNA form, the CDR3 reads TGCAGTGCTAGCGGACTAGCGGGATTCCAAGAGACCCAGTACTTC. Its protein is CSASGLAGFQETQYF.

This clonotype is medium-sized (0.01 to 0.1%). V gene TRBV6-2 or TRBV6-3 combines with J gene TRBJ1-4, with 9 bases fitting TRBD1. Per germline, CDR1 MNHEY and CDR2 SVGEGT. V lost 4 bases, J lost 6 bases, and 6 bases stayed unmatched. The CDR3 is made up of 15 amino acids. CDR3: CASSSGGTGHEKLFF. Written as DNA, the CDR3 is TGTGCCAGCAGTTCGGGCGGGACAGGGCATGAAAAACTGTTTTTT.

Within the sample, this clonotype is medium-sized (0.01 to 0.1%). The chain carries TRBV19 and TRBJ2-7, with TRBD1 matching over 10 bases. Per the germline V gene, CDR1 is LNHDA and CDR2 is SQIVND (reference sequence). The CDR3 consists of 15 residues. V was pared by 5 bases and J by 5 bases, with 9 bases of the junction left unmatched. The CDR3 DNA reads TGTGCCAGTAGTCTCCTGACAGGGGGCATCGACGAGCAGTACTTC. It translates to CASSLLTGGIDEQYF.

In its sample, this clonotype was seen a few times. V and J are TRBV9 and TRBJ2-7; 15 bases agree with TRBD2. This CDR3 is 17 amino acids long. Germline V gene data show CDR1 as SGDLS and CDR2 as YYNGEE. Losses at the gene ends were 3 bases for V and 0 bases for J; bases not matched to a gene: 4. The CDR3 DNA follows: TGTGCCAGCAGCGCCGGACTAGCGGGGGGGGTCTCCTACGAGCAGTACTTC. It yields the protein CASSAGLAGGVSYEQYF.

This clonotype was counted many times. The J gene is TRBJ2-5, the V gene TRBV19, with D maybe TRBD1 (5 bases). V lost 5 bases, J lost 5 bases, and 6 bases lay in between. The CDR3 totals 11 residues. Germline V CDR1 and CDR2: LNHDA, SQIVND (reference sequence). This chain's CDR3 is CASSSGETQYF. In DNA, the CDR3 is TGTGCCAGTAGTTCAGGGGAGACCCAGTACTTC.

Note on this clonotype: One base separates it from a far larger clone, so it is likely a read error. This chain joins TRBV19 and TRBJ2-1; 9 bases are shared with TRBD1. CDR1 and CDR2 from the germline V gene are LNHDA and SQIVND (reference sequence). Trimming at V came to 8 bases and at J to 10 bases, leaving 15 bases not matched to a gene. The CDR3 runs 15 residues. The CDR3 coding sequence is TGTGCCAGTCTGCGGGACCGACAGGGGGAAGGGGAGCAGTTCTTC. Translation: CASLRDRQGEGEQFF.

This clonotype is medium-sized (0.01 to 0.1%) by share. The V gene is TRBV6-2 or TRBV6-3, the J gene TRBJ1-6, with D unresolved. V shed 6 bases and J shed 5 bases, with 8 bases lying between them. CDR3 size: 13 residues. CDR1 and CDR2 (germline): MNHEY, SVGEGT. This CDR3 is CASSRENNSPLHF. The CDR3 DNA reads TGTGCCAGCAGCCGTGAGAATAATTCACCCCTCCACTTT.

In its sample, this clonotype is medium-sized (0.01 to 0.1%). This chain joins TRBV20-1 and TRBJ2-6; 10 bases line up with TRBD2. Unmatched junction bases numbered 5, after V lost 0 bases and J lost 0 bases. CDR3 size: 18 residues. Per the germline V gene, CDR1 is DFQATT and CDR2 is SNEGSKA (reference sequence). The CDR3 sequence: CSARDPASGSSGANVLTF. The DNA of the CDR3 is TGCAGTGCTAGAGATCCCGCTAGCGGGAGCTCTGGGGCCAACGTCCTGACTTTC.

Within the sample, this clonotype is medium-sized. The J gene is TRBJ2-7, the V gene TRBV28; 11 nucleotides agree with TRBD2. Germline V gives CDR1 MDHEN, CDR2 SYDVKM. CDR3 size: 17 residues. Losses at the gene ends were 3 bases for V and 6 bases for J; bases not matched to a gene: 13. DNA for the CDR3: TGTGCCAGCAGTTTTCTAGCGGGAGGTGGCCTCGGTGTCGAGCAGTACTTC. It specifies CASSFLAGGGLGVEQYF.

There are many counts of this clonotype. The chain combines TRBV20-1 with TRBJ1-2; D gene ambiguous. Trimming removed 0 bases at V and 2 bases at J, with 7 bases between. Germline V gene data show CDR1 as DFQATT and CDR2 as SNEGSKA (reference sequence). The length of the CDR3 is 13 residues. The chain's CDR3 is CSARDRFNYGYTF. Here the CDR3 DNA reads TGCAGTGCTAGAGACAGGTTCAACTATGGCTACACCTTC.

This clonotype was seen a few times. A read error likely explains this, since a far larger clone differs by one base. CDR3 in amino acids: CAISSPSTYEQYF. CDR3 sequence (DNA): TGTGCCATCAGTTCCCCGAGTACCTACGAGCAGTACTTC. The gene calls are TRBV10-3 and TRBJ2-7; D gene uncertain. Germline CDR1 ENHRY, CDR2 SYGVKD. Trimming removed 5 bases at V and 2 bases at J, with 10 bases between. The CDR3 is 13 residues long.

Judged by abundance, this clonotype is hyperexpanded. The chain links TRBV5-6 to TRBJ2-1; possible D gene TRBD1, 7 bases. V shed 0 bases and J shed 0 bases, with 10 bases lying between them. This CDR3 has 16 residues. The germline CDR1 and CDR2 sequences are SGHDT and YYEEEE. CDR3 sequence: CASSLAGGSSYNEQFF. As DNA, the CDR3 is TGTGCCAGCAGCTTGGCAGGGGGGAGCTCCTACAATGAGCAGTTCTTC.

This clonotype was seen at least ten times. The chain combines TRBV11-2 with TRBJ2-5; D may be TRBD1 or TRBD2 (5 bases each). This CDR3 is built from 14 residues. Trimming stripped 4 bases from V and 4 bases from J, with 13 bases between. From germline, CDR1 is SGHAT and CDR2 FQNNGV. CDR3 coding DNA: TGTGCCAGCAGCTCCGGGACCCTGAGAGAGACCCAGTACTTC. Translation: CASSSGTLRETQYF.

By frequency in the sample, this clonotype is medium-sized. The V gene is TRBV6-2 or TRBV6-3, the J gene TRBJ2-7, with D possibly being TRBD1 or TRBD2 (5 bases each). Germline CDR1 and CDR2: MNHEY and SVGEGT. The CDR3 loop spans 17 amino acids. Trimming shortened V by 0 bases and J by 0 bases, and 15 bases separated the two germline ends. The CDR3, as DNA: TGTGCCAGCAGTTACTCCACGAGGGGTACGCACTCCTACGAGCAGTACTTC. Protein sequence: CASSYSTRGTHSYEQYF.

This clonotype qualifies as medium-sized. The CDR3 DNA sequence: TGTGCCATCAGTGAGTCGATGGCGGGAGTTTCCTACAATGAGCAGTTCTTC. Its translation is CAISESMAGVSYNEQFF. The J gene is TRBJ2-1, the V gene TRBV10-3; 7 bases agree with TRBD2. This CDR3 is built from 17 residues. Germline values: CDR1 ENHRY, CDR2 SYGVKD. V lost 0 bases, J lost 1 base, and 6 bases stayed unmatched.

This clonotype has just one count. A read error likely explains this, since a far larger clone differs by one base. The V call is TRBV7-2, the J call TRBJ2-1; 9 bases line up with TRBD2. CDR1 SGHTA and CDR2 FQGNSA come from the germline V gene. V lost 6 bases and J lost 5; bases outside the gene matches: 17. The CDR3 spans 18 residues. The CDR3 protein is CASSYNALGGRAHNEQFF. The CDR3 DNA follows: TGTGCCAGCAGTTACAACGCCCTTGGCGGGAGGGCCCACAATGAGCAGTTCTTC.